Listed below are T cell receptor beta chains from one sample, sequenced in a study of cytomegalovirus exposure and HLA in healthy donors. Produced via immunoSEQ multiplex PCR; TCRdb's table is partial and in-frame only. The sample includes 150,000 to 200,000 clones, 75% to 90% of them seen just once. The sequenced sample consisted of PBMCs. These receptors all stem from a woman between 50 and 59 years old in good health and CMV-seropositive. Both conserved end residues are part of each CDR3. The D gene is left open where the match is weak. For some rows the clone size is stated as once, few or many, or as a class when expanded; others skip it.

TRBJ2-5,TRBV7-9,NA,NA,CASSFREETQYF,TGTGCCAGCAGCTTCAGGGAAGAGACCCAGTACTTC
TRBJ2-3,TRBV28,NA,NA,CASTPPLASSTDTQYF,TGTGCCAGCACTCCACCCCTAGCGAGCAGTACAGATACGCAGTATTTT
TRBJ1-2,TRBV30,NA,NA,CAWSVGDGYTF,TGTGCCTGGAGTGTCGGGGATGGCTACACCTTC
TRBJ2-7,TRBV6-5,NA,TRBD1,CASSYYGQGAYEQYF,TGTGCCAGCAGTTACTATGGACAGGGAGCCTACGAGCAGTACTTC
TRBJ2-7,TRBV7-6,NA,TRBD2,CASSLRGALAGGYEQYF,TGTGCCAGCAGCTTAAGGGGGGCACTAGCGGGTGGCTACGAGCAGTACTTC
TRBJ2-7,TRBV4-1,NA,TRBD2,CASSQGVSGGTSYEQYF,TGCGCCAGCAGCCAAGGGGTAAGCGGGGGGACCTCCTACGAGCAGTACTTC
TRBJ2-3,TRBV14,few,TRBD2,CASSQVGGGTDTQYF,TGTGCCAGCAGCCAAGTGGGAGGGGGCACAGATACGCAGTATTTT
TRBJ1-6,TRBV11-2,NA,NA,CASSRSQGYNSPLHF,TGTGCCAGCAGCCGCTCCCAGGGTTATAATTCACCCCTCCACTTT
TRBJ1-2,TRBV28,NA,TRBD1,CASSSWPGQGQGYTF,TGTGCCAGCAGTTCCTGGCCGGGACAGGGGCAAGGCTACACCTTC
TRBJ1-4,TRBV7-2,NA,TRBD1,CASSLGQGGEKLFF,TGTGCCAGCAGCTTAGGACAGGGGGGCGAAAAACTGTTTTTT
TRBJ2-5,TRBV27,NA,TRBD1,CASSFSTGGRETQYF,TGTGCCAGCAGTTTTTCGACAGGGGGGAGAGAGACCCAGTACTTC
TRBJ2-7,TRBV19,few,TRBD1,CASSIAGQGTYEQYF,TGTGCCAGTAGTATAGCCGGACAGGGGACCTACGAGCAGTACTTC
TRBJ2-3,TRBV5-4,NA,TRBD2,CASSLVGSGGAGTDTQYF,TGTGCCAGCAGCTTGGTTGGGAGCGGGGGGGCGGGGACAGATACGCAGTATTTT
TRBJ2-2,TRBV19,NA,TRBD2,CASSLGLALTGELFF,TGTGCCAGTAGTCTAGGACTAGCTCTCACCGGGGAGCTGTTTTTT
TRBJ2-3,TRBV5-1,NA,TRBD1,CASSWGTGEWTDTQYF,TGCGCCAGCAGCTGGGGGACAGGGGAATGGACAGATACGCAGTATTTT
TRBJ1-1,TRBV13,NA,TRBD1,CASSLDPSTGGVPEAFF,TGTGCCAGCAGCTTAGATCCCTCCACAGGGGGGGTACCTGAAGCTTTCTTT
TRBJ2-2,TRBV27,NA,TRBD1,CASSLSLPGTGDPGELFF,TGTGCCAGCAGTTTATCGTTACCTGGGACAGGGGACCCCGGGGAGCTGTTTTTT
TRBJ1-1,TRBV28,NA,NA,CASRRPDTFEAFF,TGTGCCAGCAGGAGACCCGACACGTTTGAAGCTTTCTTT
TRBJ1-5,TRBV27,NA,TRBD1,CASSLRSGTGARGPQHF,TGTGCCAGCAGTTTGCGATCCGGGACAGGGGCCCGAGGGCCCCAGCATTTT
TRBJ1-2,TRBV6-5,NA,NA,CASKRGSSGDYGYTF,TGTGCCAGCAAGAGGGGGTCGTCCGGGGACTATGGCTACACCTTC
TRBJ2-6,TRBV29-1,NA,NA,CSVEIRGSGANGLTF,TGCAGCGTTGAAATTCGGGGGTCTGGGGCCAACGGCCTGACTTTC
TRBJ2-2,TRBV5-4,NA,TRBD2,CASSSGTSNPTGELFF,TGTGCCAGCAGCTCCGGGACTAGCAATCCCACCGGGGAGCTGTTTTTT
TRBJ2-5,TRBV6-5,NA,NA,CASSYSAGPQETQYF,TGTGCCAGCAGTTACTCGGCAGGGCCGCAAGAGACCCAGTACTTC
TRBJ2-2,TRBV11-2,NA,NA,CASSPRFRTGELFF,TGTGCCAGCAGCCCCCGCTTCCGGACCGGGGAGCTGTTTTTT
TRBJ1-2,TRBV5-6,once,TRBD1,CASSLRGQTPTYRGYTF,TGTGCCAGCAGCTTGAGGGGACAGACGCCAACTTATCGGGGCTACACCTTC
TRBJ2-1,TRBV19,NA,TRBD2,CASTHPGTSREQFF,TGTGCCAGTACGCACCCAGGGACTAGCCGGGAGCAGTTCTTC
TRBJ2-7,TRBV14,NA,TRBD2,CASSGDLTSGNHFGYEQYF,TGTGCCAGCAGCGGTGATTTGACTAGCGGGAATCACTTTGGGTACGAGCAGTACTTC
TRBJ2-7,TRBV18,NA,NA,CASSPGTGYEQYF,TGTGCCAGCTCACCAGGTACAGGGTACGAGCAGTACTTC